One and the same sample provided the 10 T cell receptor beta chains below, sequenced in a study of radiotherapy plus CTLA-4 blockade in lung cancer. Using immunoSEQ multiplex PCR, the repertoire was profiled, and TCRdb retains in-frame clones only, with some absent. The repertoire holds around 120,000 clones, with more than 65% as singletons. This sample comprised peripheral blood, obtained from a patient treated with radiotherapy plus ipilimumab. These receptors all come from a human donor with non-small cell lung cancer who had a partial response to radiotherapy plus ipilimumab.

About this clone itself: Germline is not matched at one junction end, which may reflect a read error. The CDR3 DNA follows: TGCGCCAGCAGCCAAGATAGTAGGACACCCTATGACTACACCTTC. Translated, it gives CASSQDSRTPYDYTF. The J gene is TRBJ1-2, the V gene TRBV4-3; weak D call: TRBD1 (5 bases). There are 15 residues in the CDR3. Germline V gene lookup returns CDR1 LGHNA and CDR2 YSLEER.

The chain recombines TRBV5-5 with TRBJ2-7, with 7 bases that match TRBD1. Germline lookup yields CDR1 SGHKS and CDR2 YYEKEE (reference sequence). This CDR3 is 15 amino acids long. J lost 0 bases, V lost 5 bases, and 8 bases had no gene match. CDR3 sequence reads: CASSIGTAFSYEQYF. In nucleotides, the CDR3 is TGTGCCAGCAGTATCGGGACAGCCTTCTCCTACGAGCAGTACTTC.

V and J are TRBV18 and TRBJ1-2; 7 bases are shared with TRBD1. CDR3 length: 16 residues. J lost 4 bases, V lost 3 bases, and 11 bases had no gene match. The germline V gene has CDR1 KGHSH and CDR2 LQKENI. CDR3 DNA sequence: TGTGCCAGCTCACCTGAAGCCGGGACAGAATCCTATGGCTACACCTTC. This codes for CASSPEAGTESYGYTF.

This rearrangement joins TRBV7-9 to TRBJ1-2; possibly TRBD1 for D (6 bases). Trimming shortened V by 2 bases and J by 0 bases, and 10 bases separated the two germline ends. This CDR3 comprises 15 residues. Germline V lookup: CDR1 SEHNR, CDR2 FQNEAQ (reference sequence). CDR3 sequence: CASSLWDNPNYGYTF. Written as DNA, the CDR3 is TGTGCCAGCAGCTTATGGGACAATCCTAACTATGGCTACACCTTC.

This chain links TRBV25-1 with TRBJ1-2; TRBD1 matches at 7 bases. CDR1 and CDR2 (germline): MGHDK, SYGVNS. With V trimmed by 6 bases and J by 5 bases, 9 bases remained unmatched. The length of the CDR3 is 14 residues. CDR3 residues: CASRGLTGTYGYTF. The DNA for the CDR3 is TGTGCCAGCAGAGGTTTGACAGGGACATATGGCTACACCTTC.

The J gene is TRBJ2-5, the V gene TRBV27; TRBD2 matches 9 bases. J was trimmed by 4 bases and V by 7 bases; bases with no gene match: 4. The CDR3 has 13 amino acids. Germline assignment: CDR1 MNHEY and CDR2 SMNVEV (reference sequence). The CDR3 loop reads CASTPREGETQYF. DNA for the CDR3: TGTGCCAGCACCCCGCGGGAGGGAGAGACCCAGTACTTC.

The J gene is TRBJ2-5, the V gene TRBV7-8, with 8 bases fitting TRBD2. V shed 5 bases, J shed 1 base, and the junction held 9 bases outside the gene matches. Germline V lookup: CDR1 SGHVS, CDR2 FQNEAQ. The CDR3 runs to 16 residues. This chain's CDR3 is CASSPEASGLQETQYF. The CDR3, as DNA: TGTGCCAGCAGCCCAGAGGCTAGCGGGCTCCAAGAGACCCAGTACTTC.

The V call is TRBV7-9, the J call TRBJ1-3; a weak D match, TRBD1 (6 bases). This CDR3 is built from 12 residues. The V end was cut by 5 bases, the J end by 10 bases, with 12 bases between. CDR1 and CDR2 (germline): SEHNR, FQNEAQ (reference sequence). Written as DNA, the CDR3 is TGTGCCAGCAGCGACCAGGGGTCGACCATATATTTT. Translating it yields CASSDQGSTIYF.

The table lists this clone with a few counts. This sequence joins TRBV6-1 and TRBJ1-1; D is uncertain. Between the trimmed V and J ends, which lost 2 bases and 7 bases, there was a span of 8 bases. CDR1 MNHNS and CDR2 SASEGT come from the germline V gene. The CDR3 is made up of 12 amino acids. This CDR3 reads CASSETSYEAFF. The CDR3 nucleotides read TGTGCCAGCAGTGAAACCTCCTATGAAGCTTTCTTT.

The CDR3 sequence: CASSPPDRLANYGYTF. CDR3 nucleotides: TGTGCCAGCTCACCACCTGACAGGCTCGCTAACTATGGCTACACCTTC. The rearrangement uses TRBV18 and TRBJ1-2; possibly TRBD1 for D (6 bases). CDR3 size: 16 residues. Trimming pared 0 bases from V and 0 bases from J, leaving 11 bases between. Germline CDR1 is KGHSH and CDR2 is LQKENI.